This T cell receptor beta chain comes out of a study of T cells in Graves' hyperthyroidism and ophthalmopathy. About the study: Prior to any treatment, at the point of initial diagnosis, peripheral blood was collected.

There were TCR beta CDR3 regions amplified from RNA transcripts. In the first-round RT-PCR of the TCR CDR3, the HTBI primer set was used. TCRdb passed the multiplex PCR reads through MiXCR, listing each CDR3 protein once. The repertoire holds about 360,000 distinct CDR3 sequences, with around 13% as singletons. The ends lost 5 bases at V and 3 bases at J; junction bases unmatched: 6. Germline V gives CDR1 SEHNR, CDR2 FQNEAQ (reference sequence). The CDR3 is made up of 16 amino acids. In this sample, this clonotype turned up many times. The TCR originated in a woman between 18 and 30 years old with Graves' hyperthyroidism. Sequencing used blood. The J gene is TRBJ2-2, the V gene TRBV7-9; 10 nucleotides agree with TRBD1. CDR3 DNA: TGTGCCAGCAGCCCTAGACAGGGGGCTCACACCGGGGAGCTGTTTTTT. Translating gives CASSPRQGAHTGELFF.